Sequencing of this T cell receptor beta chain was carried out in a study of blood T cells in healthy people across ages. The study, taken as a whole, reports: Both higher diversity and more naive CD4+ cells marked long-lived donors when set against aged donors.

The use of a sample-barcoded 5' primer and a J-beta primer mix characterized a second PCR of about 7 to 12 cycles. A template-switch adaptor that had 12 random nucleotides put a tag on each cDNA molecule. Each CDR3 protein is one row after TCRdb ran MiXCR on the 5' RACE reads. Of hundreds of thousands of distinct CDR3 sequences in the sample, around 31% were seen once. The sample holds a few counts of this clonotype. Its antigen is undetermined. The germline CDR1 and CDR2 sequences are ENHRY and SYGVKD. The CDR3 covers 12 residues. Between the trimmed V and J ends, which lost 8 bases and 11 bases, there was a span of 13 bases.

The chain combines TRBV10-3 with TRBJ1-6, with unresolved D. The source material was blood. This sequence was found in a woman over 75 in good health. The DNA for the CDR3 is TGTGCCATCGCAACAGAACGGACACCCCTCCACTTT. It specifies CAIATERTPLHF.